These 27 T cell receptor beta chains share one sample of origin, sequenced in a study of blood T cell repertoires in COVID-19. Profiling relied on immunoSEQ multiplex PCR, and the TCRdb table lists in-frame clones only, not all of them. The sample consists of about 370,000 clones, around nine tenths of them appearing once. Sequenced: PBMCs or T cells enriched from blood (not recorded which). These receptors all stem from a woman between 25 and 40 years old who had recovered from COVID-19.

This clone was found once. The chain recombines TRBV11-2 with TRBJ1-1; D is unresolved. V was trimmed by 5 bases and J by 6 bases, leaving 13 bases between them. This CDR3 is 13 amino acids long. Germline V lookup: CDR1 SGHAT, CDR2 FQNNGV. DNA for the CDR3: TGTGCCAGCAGCCCAACTTTGGTTCCTGAAGCTTTCTTT. This gives the protein CASSPTLVPEAFF.

The chain carries TRBV2 and TRBJ2-2, with D hard to call. Trimming pared 7 bases from V and 4 bases from J, leaving 7 bases between. The germline CDR1 and CDR2 sequences are SNHLY and FYNNEI. This CDR3 is built from 12 residues. The DNA for the CDR3 is TGTGCCAGCATCGGTCCCACCGGGGAGCTGTTTTTT. Translated: CASIGPTGELFF.

This chain links TRBV6-2 or TRBV6-3 with TRBJ1-1; TRBD1 is a possible D gene (6 bases). The CDR3 is 14 amino acids. Per the germline V gene, CDR1 is MNHEY and CDR2 is SVGEGT. The V gene lost 5 bases and the J gene lost 8 bases, with 18 bases spanning the gap. The CDR3 protein is CASSKQGQQGEAFF. DNA for the CDR3: TGTGCCAGCAGTAAACAAGGACAGCAAGGCGAAGCTTTCTTT.

This clone was picked up one time. The CDR3 loop is CASTLLPSTGELFF. The CDR3 bases are TGTGCCAGCACCCTACTACCGTCCACCGGGGAGCTGTTTTTT. The J gene is TRBJ2-2, the V gene TRBV7-2; D unclear. Trimming cost V 7 bases and J 4 bases, with 13 bases left between them. CDR3 length equals 14 residues. Per the germline V gene, CDR1 is SGHTA and CDR2 is FQGNSA.

This rearrangement joins TRBV7-6 to TRBJ2-5, with 7 bases aligning to TRBD1. CDR3 size: 19 residues. Per the germline V gene, CDR1 is SGHVS and CDR2 is FNYEAQ. With 0 bases clipped from V and 4 bases from J, the junction kept 17 bases outside the gene matches. This chain's CDR3 is CASSLARMTGIRARETQYF. As DNA, the CDR3 is TGTGCCAGCAGCTTAGCGCGGATGACAGGGATTAGAGCAAGAGAGACCCAGTACTTC.

The chain joins TRBV5-4 to TRBJ1-1, with 7 bases identical to TRBD1. Germline V gene lookup returns CDR1 SGHNT and CDR2 YYREEE (reference sequence). The J segment lost 5 bases and the V segment lost 0 bases, leaving 10 bases of the junction unmatched. The length of the CDR3 is 16 residues. Here the CDR3 reads CASSLASRQGWTEAFF. In nucleotides, the CDR3 is TGTGCCAGCAGCTTGGCCTCGCGACAGGGATGGACTGAAGCTTTCTTT. Complete variable domain (other parts from reference TRBV5-4 and TRBJ1-1): ETGVTQSPTHLIKTRGQQVTLRCSSQSGHNTVSWYQQALGQGPQFIFQYYREEENGRGNFPPRFSGLQFPNYSSELNVNALELDDSALYLCASSLASRQGWTEAFFGQGTRLTVV.

The chain employs TRBV18 and TRBJ2-7; possibly TRBD1 for D (5 bases). Germline-derived CDR1 and CDR2 are KGHSH and LQKENI. Trimming shortened V by 0 bases and J by 1 base, and 19 bases separated the two germline ends. This CDR3 region has 18 residues. CDR3 sequence reads: CASSPPLAQDIRSYEQYF. The CDR3 nucleotides read TGTGCCAGCTCACCACCTTTGGCGCAGGACATTAGATCCTACGAGCAGTACTTC.

The chain carries TRBV25-1 and TRBJ1-6; 9 nucleotides align to TRBD1. V lost 2 bases to trimming and J lost 8 bases; unmatched junction nucleotides: 7. Germline-derived CDR1 and CDR2 are MGHDK and SYGVNS. This CDR3 is 16 amino acids long. The CDR3: CASSEGVGQGYSPLHF. In DNA, the CDR3 is TGTGCCAGCAGTGAAGGCGTGGGACAGGGTTATTCACCCCTCCACTTT.

The genes are TRBV30 and TRBJ1-2, with D tentatively TRBD1 (5 bases). From germline, CDR1 is GTSNPN and CDR2 SVGIG (reference sequence). Trimming removed 4 bases at V and 4 bases at J, with 22 bases between. This CDR3 comprises 16 residues. CDR3 loop: CAWTQDTARSVYGYTF. The CDR3 bases are TGTGCCTGGACTCAGGACACTGCCCGGAGCGTCTATGGCTACACCTTC.

The V gene is TRBV2, the J gene TRBJ1-1; D remains ambiguous. The V end lost 5 bases, the J end lost 1 base, and 14 bases lay between the germline ends. The CDR3 runs 15 residues. The germline V gene encodes CDR1 SNHLY and CDR2 FYNNEI. The CDR3 DNA is TGTGCCAGCAGTTGGGGAGGGCCGGGGAACACTGAAGCTTTCTTT. It encodes CASSWGGPGNTEAFF.

This clone was counted only a few times. CDR3 nucleotides: TGTGCCAGCAGCACGGGACAGGGGACCTTGTTTAGCTACACCTTC. Translated: CASSTGQGTLFSYTF. The gene calls are TRBV7-9 and TRBJ1-2; 10 positions agree with TRBD1. Trimming cost V 5 bases and J 9 bases; bases outside gene matches: 12. Germline V gene data show CDR1 as SEHNR and CDR2 as FQNEAQ (reference sequence). CDR3 length: 15 amino acids.

The J gene is TRBJ1-4, the V gene TRBV30; D call uncertain. Between the trimmed V and J ends, which lost 3 bases and 3 bases, there was a span of 14 bases. Germline CDR1 GTSNPN, CDR2 SVGIG (reference sequence). This CDR3 comprises 15 residues. CDR3 DNA sequence: TGTGCCTGGAGGGCATCGAGGGAAGCTAATGAAAAACTGTTTTTT. Protein product: CAWRASREANEKLFF.

V and J are TRBV5-1 and TRBJ1-1; D gene uncertain. The length of the CDR3 is 14 residues. Trimming pared 2 bases from V and 2 bases from J, leaving 10 bases between. CDR1 is SGHRS, CDR2 YFSETQ, per germline. The CDR3 here is CASSFAGINTEAFF. CDR3 sequence (DNA): TGCGCCAGCAGCTTTGCGGGGATAAACACTGAAGCTTTCTTT.

The chain carries TRBV28 and TRBJ1-2; TRBD1 matches at 7 bases. The ends lost 10 bases at V and 5 bases at J; junction bases unmatched: 13. Looked up from germline, CDR1 is MDHEN and CDR2 is SYDVKM. The CDR3 totals 14 residues. The CDR3 sequence is CATLIRTGIYGYTF. CDR3 in DNA: TGTGCCACCTTAATTCGGACAGGCATTTATGGCTACACCTTC.

V is TRBV18 and J is TRBJ1-1, with D possibly matching TRBD1 (5 bases). V gave up 1 base and J gave up 6 bases, with 15 bases separating them. There are 15 residues in the CDR3. Germline CDR1 KGHSH, CDR2 LQKENI. The CDR3: CASSPQAGLRAEAFF. CDR3 sequence (DNA): TGTGCCAGCTCACCACAGGCAGGGCTTAGGGCTGAAGCTTTCTTT.

The V gene is TRBV3-1 (or the pseudogene TRBV3-2), the J gene TRBJ1-3; D is ambiguous. With 5 bases removed from V and 0 bases from J, the gap between germline ends came to 17 bases. The CDR3 consists of 17 residues. CDR1 LGHDT and CDR2 YNNKEL come from the germline V gene (reference sequence). The CDR3 spells CASSKALSGNSGNTIYF. In nucleotides, the CDR3 is TGTGCCAGCAGCAAGGCCCTCTCGGGGAACTCTGGAAACACCATATATTTT.

The rearrangement links TRBV5-1 to TRBJ1-6, with D hard to call. The CDR3 sequence is 15 residues long. Trimming cost V 0 bases and J 8 bases, with 12 bases left between them. The germline V gene has CDR1 SGHRS and CDR2 YFSETQ. The CDR3 spells CASSLVGRRDSPLHF. CDR3 sequence (DNA): TGCGCCAGCAGCTTGGTAGGGAGGAGAGATTCACCCCTCCACTTT. Looking up the rest from reference TRBV5-1 and TRBJ1-6 gives the full variable domain: KAGVTQTPRYLIKTRGQQVTLSCSPISGHRSVSWYQQTPGQGLQFLFEYFSETQRNKGNFPGRFSGRQFSNSRSEMNVSTLELGDSALYLCASSLVGRRDSPLHFGNGTRLTVT.

The genes are TRBV27 and TRBJ1-1; D is unresolved. V lost 3 bases and J lost 1, with 6 bases in between. The CDR3 loop spans 13 amino acids. Germline CDR1 and CDR2: MNHEY and SMNVEV (reference sequence). The CDR3 DNA reads TGTGCCAGCAGTTTGAGCCCGAACACTGAAGCTTTCTTT. Its protein is CASSLSPNTEAFF.

Only a few counts were recorded for this clone. V gene TRBV5-1 combines with J gene TRBJ2-1, with D perhaps TRBD1 (6 bases). This CDR3 has 17 residues. V was trimmed by 2 bases and J by 4 bases, leaving 19 bases between them. Per germline, CDR1 SGHRS and CDR2 YFSETQ. The CDR3 here is CASSFLAGTSPYNEQFF. CDR3 coding DNA: TGCGCCAGCAGCTTCCTCGCCGGGACAAGCCCATACAATGAGCAGTTCTTC.

This chain's CDR3 is CASGFVGSRGQQFF. CDR3 nucleotides: TGTGCTAGTGGTTTCGTCGGTTCGAGGGGGCAGCAGTTCTTC. J is TRBJ2-1 and V is TRBV12-5; 7 bases align to TRBD1. Looked up from germline, CDR1 is LGHNT and CDR2 is FRNRAP. CDR3 size: 14 residues. The V segment lost 3 bases and the J segment 11 bases; nucleotides outside the gene matches: 10.

This chain connects TRBV5-1 to TRBJ1-1; 7 bases agree with TRBD1. This CDR3 is built from 15 residues. The J segment lost 1 base and the V segment lost 4 bases, leaving 7 bases of the junction unmatched. Germline values: CDR1 SGHRS, CDR2 YFSETQ. The CDR3 is CASSLTGTENTEAFF. CDR3 bases: TGCGCCAGCAGCCTTACCGGGACAGAGAACACTGAAGCTTTCTTT.

V usage is TRBV3-1 (or the pseudogene TRBV3-2) and J usage is TRBJ2-7; 7 nucleotides line up with TRBD1. With 1 base clipped from V and 5 bases from J, the junction kept 11 bases outside the gene matches. The germline gives CDR1 LGHDT, CDR2 YNNKEL (reference sequence). This CDR3 contains 16 residues. This CDR3 reads CASSQGLKGASHEQYF. The DNA of the CDR3 is TGTGCCAGCAGCCAAGGTTTGAAGGGGGCATCCCACGAGCAGTACTTC.

The DNA for the CDR3 is TGTGCCAGCAGCTTAGCGTGGCGAGAGGGCGAGCAGTACTTC. Protein: CASSLAWREGEQYF. The V and J genes are TRBV7-2 and TRBJ2-7, with D perhaps matching TRBD2 (5 bases). The ends were cut back, 0 bases at V and 6 bases at J, with 12 bases in the middle. Germline lookup yields CDR1 SGHTA and CDR2 FQGNSA. The CDR3 extends over 14 amino acids.

The CDR3 reads CASRALTGQGADTIYF. CDR3 DNA sequence: TGTGCCAGCAGAGCCTTAACGGGACAGGGGGCGGACACCATATATTTT. The V and J genes are TRBV7-9 and TRBJ1-3; TRBD1 matches 12 bases. J was trimmed by 8 bases and V by 6 bases; bases with no gene match: 11. The CDR3 loop spans 16 amino acids. CDR1 and CDR2 (germline): SEHNR, FQNEAQ (reference sequence).

This clone has more than one count but fewer than ten. V usage is TRBV5-4 and J usage is TRBJ2-2; 8 positions match TRBD2. Germline V CDR1 and CDR2: SGHNT, YYREEE (reference sequence). This CDR3 spans 15 amino acids. The trim removed 3 bases at V and 4 bases at J, leaving 5 bases unmatched. The CDR3 spells CASSSGTRPTGELFF. The CDR3 bases are TGTGCCAGCAGCTCCGGGACTAGACCCACCGGGGAGCTGTTTTTT.

This chain joins TRBV24-1 and TRBJ2-2; TRBD2 might be the D (5 bases). CDR3 length equals 14 residues. The germline V gene encodes CDR1 KGHDR and CDR2 SFDVKD. V was clipped by 4 bases and J by 4 bases, with 9 bases between them. The CDR3 loop is CATSDGIFTGELFF. CDR3 DNA sequence: TGTGCCACCAGTGACGGGATATTCACCGGGGAGCTGTTTTTT.

This chain links TRBV5-1 with TRBJ1-6; 8 bases map to TRBD1. V was clipped by 6 bases and J by 6 bases; unmatched bases: 8. The germline CDR1 and CDR2 sequences are SGHRS and YFSETQ. This CDR3 has 15 residues. The CDR3 DNA sequence: TGCGCCAGCACCCAGGACAGGGTTCTTAATTCACCCCTCCACTTT. Translated: CASTQDRVLNSPLHF.